Listed below are T cell receptor beta chains from one sample, sequenced in a study of blood T cell repertoires in COVID-19. Some clones are missing from TCRdb's copy, which holds only in-frame ones; the method was immunoSEQ multiplex PCR. This repertoire shows about 160,000 clones, more than 75% found once; its top ten account for over 7%. Sequenced input: PBMCs or T cells enriched from blood (not recorded which). Source of these receptors: a woman aged 45-60 years who had recovered from COVID-19. The CDR3 runs from the conserved cysteine through the conserved F or W. A D gene is named only where the DNA matches it firmly. Clone size is shown for a subset of rows, as once, few, many or a class of expanded clone.

TRBJ2-2,TRBV5-1,NA,TRBD2,CASSPRTSGTTGELFF,TGCGCCAGCAGCCCCCGGACTAGCGGGACAACCGGGGAGCTGTTTTTT
TRBJ2-7,TRBV7-9,NA,TRBD2,CASSSEAGAYYEQYF,TGTGCCAGCAGCTCGGAAGCGGGAGCTTATTACGAGCAGTACTTC
TRBJ1-2,TRBV13,NA,TRBD1,CASSLSTGAAYGYTF,TGTGCCAGCAGCCTCTCCACAGGGGCGGCATATGGCTACACCTTC
TRBJ1-5,TRBV6-5,once,NA,CASSFGVDQPQHF,TGTGCCAGCAGTTTCGGGGTGGATCAGCCCCAGCATTTT
TRBJ2-3,TRBV2,NA,NA,CASMRVSTDTQYF,TGTGCCAGCATGCGGGTGAGCACAGATACGCAGTATTTT
TRBJ1-2,TRBV30,NA,TRBD1,CAWVTGGGGYTF,TGTGCCTGGGTGACAGGGGGCGGCGGCTACACCTTC
TRBJ2-3,TRBV7-7,NA,TRBD1,CASSLGLGQSTQYF,TGTGCTAGCAGCTTGGGTTTGGGACAGAGTACGCAGTATTTT
TRBJ1-2,TRBV19,NA,NA,CASSRGGSNYGYTF,TGTGCCAGTAGCAGAGGAGGGTCGAACTATGGCTACACCTTC
TRBJ1-1,TRBV4-1,NA,TRBD1,CASSRNRGGTEAFF,TGCGCCAGCAGCCGTAACAGGGGCGGCACTGAAGCTTTCTTT
TRBJ1-3,TRBV9,once,NA,CASSGGAGNTIYF,TGTGCCAGCAGCGGGGGGGCTGGAAACACCATATATTTT
TRBJ1-5,TRBV27,NA,NA,CASSPDLLRGEVVQPQHF,TGTGCCAGCAGTCCAGACTTATTGCGGGGTGAGGTTGTGCAGCCCCAGCATTTT
TRBJ1-1,TRBV29-1,NA,NA,CSVEAKQGLAAFF,TGCAGCGTTGAAGCAAAACAGGGTTTGGCAGCTTTCTTT
TRBJ2-5,TRBV6-4,NA,NA,CASSATTRETQYF,TGTGCCAGCAGTGCCACTACTAGGGAGACCCAGTACTTC
TRBJ2-7,TRBV14,few,NA,CASSQDEALPYEQYF,TGTGCCAGCAGCCAAGATGAAGCTCTACCCTACGAGCAGTACTTC
TRBJ1-2,TRBV18,NA,TRBD1,CASSPLQGQNYGYTF,TGTGCCAGCTCACCACTCCAGGGACAGAACTATGGCTACACCTTC
TRBJ2-5,TRBV11-3,few,TRBD2,CASSLRASGSIETQYF,TGTGCCAGCAGCCTGAGGGCTAGCGGGAGCATTGAGACCCAGTACTTC
TRBJ2-3,TRBV7-9,NA,TRBD2,CASSLTSGTSDTQYF,TGTGCCAGCAGCCTGACTAGCGGAACCTCAGATACGCAGTATTTT
TRBJ1-3,TRBV18,NA,NA,CASSPLQASSSGNTIYF,TGTGCCAGCTCACCCCTTCAGGCCTCAAGCTCTGGAAACACCATATATTTT
TRBJ2-3,TRBV25-1,once,NA,CASSSREVRTDTQYF,TGTGCCAGCAGTTCGAGGGAGGTACGCACAGATACGCAGTATTTT
TRBJ1-5,TRBV7-8,NA,TRBD1,CASSPDRDQPQHF,TGTGCCAGCAGCCCGGACAGGGACCAGCCCCAGCATTTT
TRBJ1-2,TRBV6-5,NA,TRBD1,CASNRPGTGEVGYTF,TGTGCCAGCAACCGACCCGGGACAGGGGAGGTTGGCTACACCTTC
TRBJ2-4,TRBV11-2,NA,NA,CASSSTLRVRAKNIQYF,TGTGCCAGCAGCTCCACCCTCAGGGTTAGGGCCAAAAACATTCAGTACTTC
TRBJ2-5,TRBV29-1,once,TRBD2,CSVDGLAGRETQYF,TGCAGCGTTGATGGGCTAGCGGGACGAGAGACCCAGTACTTC
TRBJ2-3,TRBV6-1,NA,NA,CASSEGTGWDTQYF,TGTGCCAGCAGTGAGGGGACTGGCTGGGATACGCAGTATTTT
TRBJ2-1,TRBV7-2,NA,TRBD2,CASSFPGKGASGSYNEQFF,TGTGCCAGCAGCTTTCCGGGGAAAGGGGCTAGCGGGAGCTACAATGAGCAGTTCTTC